The 23 T cell receptor beta chains below all came from one sample that was sequenced in a study of blood T cell repertoires in COVID-19. Generated by immunoSEQ multiplex PCR, the TCRdb table keeps only in-frame clones and is missing some. The sample lists about 180,000 clones, roughly 84% seen once, with less than 2% in the top ten. What was sequenced was peripheral blood. The receptors were gathered from a human donor in a cohort sampled during active COVID-19.

The J gene is TRBJ1-2, the V gene TRBV4-3; 8 bases are shared with TRBD1. The CDR3 consists of 16 residues. Looked up from germline, CDR1 is LGHNA and CDR2 is YSLEER. With V trimmed by 1 base and J by 5 bases, 9 bases remained unmatched. The CDR3 is CASSQAAPDRDYGYTF. DNA of the CDR3: TGCGCCAGCAGCCAAGCCGCGCCGGACAGGGATTATGGCTACACCTTC.

V and J are TRBV4-1 and TRBJ1-1, with D tentatively TRBD1 (6 bases). The germline CDR1 and CDR2 sequences are MGHRA and YSYEKL. This CDR3 is built from 17 residues. V was clipped by 2 bases and J by 0 bases, with 16 bases between them. The chain's CDR3 is CASSQQSTRTVNTEAFF. CDR3 sequence (DNA): TGCGCCAGCAGCCAACAATCGACTCGGACAGTGAACACTGAAGCTTTCTTT.

J is TRBJ1-1 and V is TRBV11-1, with 7 bases matching TRBD1. Germline CDR1 SGHAT, CDR2 FQDESV (reference sequence). The CDR3 runs 16 residues. J gave up 1 base and V 4 bases, and 9 bases lay outside the gene matches. The CDR3 loop is CASSSYRGVRNTEAFF. The CDR3 DNA sequence: TGTGCCAGCAGCTCCTACAGGGGAGTGAGGAACACTGAAGCTTTCTTT.

This chain connects TRBV15 to TRBJ1-5; D may be TRBD1 (5 bases). The CDR3 runs 17 residues. V lost 0 bases and J lost 1, with 13 bases in between. Germline CDR1 reads LNHNV; CDR2 reads YYDKDF (reference sequence). The CDR3 sequence is CATSRDGGGRSNQPQHF. The CDR3 nucleotides are TGTGCCACCAGCAGAGATGGGGGGGGTAGGAGCAATCAGCCCCAGCATTTT.

CDR3 bases: TGTGCCAGCAGCGCCCCTCAGGGGGCTAGGGGACCGAACACTGAAGCTTTCTTT. Protein: CASSAPQGARGPNTEAFF. The J gene is TRBJ1-1, the V gene TRBV7-2; 8 bases are a match to TRBD1. Germline assignment: CDR1 SGHTA and CDR2 FQGNSA. V lost 5 bases and J lost 1; bases outside the gene matches: 15. The CDR3 spans 18 residues.

The V gene is TRBV7-2, the J gene TRBJ2-7; no clear D. Germline V CDR1 and CDR2: SGHTA, FQGNSA. The V and J ends lost 1 base and 6 bases respectively, with 16 bases between them. This CDR3 comprises 15 residues. DNA for the CDR3: TGTGCCAGCAGCTTAGAATCCGCCAGTAAATCCGAGCAGTACTTC. Its translation: CASSLESASKSEQYF. Full variable domain (remainder filled in from reference TRBV7-2 and TRBJ2-7): GAGVSQSPSNKVTEKGKDVELRCDPISGHTALYWYRQSLGQGLEFLIYFQGNSAPDKSGLPSDRFSAERTGGSVSTLTIQRTQQEDSAVYLCASSLESASKSEQYFGPGTRLTVT.

The rearrangement links TRBV5-1 to TRBJ2-7; 7 bases align to TRBD1. CDR3 length: 15 amino acids. Per the germline V gene, CDR1 is SGHRS and CDR2 is YFSETQ. J lost 3 bases, V lost 0 bases, and 6 bases had no gene match. The CDR3 nucleotides read TGCGCCAGCAGCTTGGGAACCACAGGGGTCTACGAGCAGTACTTC. It encodes CASSLGTTGVYEQYF.

V is TRBV11-3 and J is TRBJ2-7; maybe TRBD1 (6 bases). V was cut by 6 bases and J by 5 bases, with 14 bases left in between. CDR1 and CDR2 (germline): SGHNT, YENEEA. The length of the CDR3 is 13 residues. CDR3 protein: CASSPEGEDEQYF. The CDR3 coding sequence is TGTGCCAGCAGTCCCGAGGGGGAAGACGAGCAGTACTTC.

This clone has just a few counts. V usage is TRBV19 and J usage is TRBJ2-2; the match to TRBD1 covers 7 bases. CDR3 length equals 13 residues. J lost 7 bases, V lost 6 bases, and 5 bases had no gene match. From germline, CDR1 is LNHDA and CDR2 SQIVND (reference sequence). The CDR3 sequence: CASRSQGNGELFF. Here the CDR3 DNA reads TGTGCCAGTAGGTCACAGGGGAACGGGGAGCTGTTTTTT.

This clone was detected a few times. The chain couples TRBV11-1 to TRBJ1-2, with 8 positions matching TRBD1. Germline V gives CDR1 SGHAT, CDR2 FQDESV (reference sequence). The junction had 6 bases not matched to a gene; V was cut back by 1 base and J by 5 bases. The CDR3 is made up of 15 amino acids. This CDR3 is CASSLGGQAPYGYTF. The CDR3 bases are TGTGCCAGCAGCTTAGGGGGACAGGCCCCTTATGGCTACACCTTC.

By its share, this clone is medium-sized (0.01 to 0.1%). The rearrangement joins TRBV9 to TRBJ2-3, with TRBD2 matching 9 bases. The length of the CDR3 is 15 residues. The junction had 5 bases not matched to a gene; V was cut back by 4 bases and J by 2 bases. Germline CDR1 reads SGDLS; CDR2 reads YYNGEE. The CDR3 loop is CASSTLAGPTDTQYF. CDR3 sequence (DNA): TGTGCCAGCAGCACTCTAGCGGGGCCCACAGATACGCAGTATTTT.

The chain employs TRBV5-4 and TRBJ1-5; the match to TRBD1 covers 7 bases. The CDR3 runs 14 residues. Germline V CDR1 and CDR2: SGHNT, YYREEE (reference sequence). Trimming removed 4 bases from V and 0 bases from J; junction bases left unmatched: 1. The CDR3 loop is CASSNRGSNQPQHF. DNA for the CDR3: TGTGCCAGCAGCAACAGGGGTAGCAATCAGCCCCAGCATTTT. The whole variable domain, remainder taken from reference TRBV5-4 and TRBJ1-5, is ETGVTQSPTHLIKTRGQQVTLRCSSQSGHNTVSWYQQALGQGPQFIFQYYREEENGRGNFPPRFSGLQFPNYSSELNVNALELDDSALYLCASSNRGSNQPQHFGDGTRLSIL.

The chain uses TRBV6-5 and TRBJ1-3; no reliable D call. Trimming removed 0 bases from V and 0 bases from J, with 9 bases in between. This CDR3 has 16 amino acids. CDR1 and CDR2 from the germline V gene are MNHEY and SVGAGI. CDR3 DNA sequence: TGTGCCAGCAGTTACTCGAGTAAAAGCTCTGGAAACACCATATATTTT. Its protein is CASSYSSKSSGNTIYF.

This rearrangement joins TRBV6-2 or TRBV6-3 to TRBJ1-2; the match to TRBD1 covers 7 bases. V gave up 4 bases and J gave up 4 bases; unmatched junction bases: 9. CDR3 size: 15 residues. Germline CDR1 is MNHEY and CDR2 is SVGEGT. In nucleotides, the CDR3 is TGTGCCAGCAGTTCACCCAGGGGGGAATCCTATGGCTACACCTTC. This sequence encodes CASSSPRGESYGYTF.

The chain recombines TRBV25-1 with TRBJ2-1, with 7 bases fitting TRBD2. The CDR3 consists of 16 residues. J was trimmed by 0 bases and V by 4 bases; bases with no gene match: 6. Germline V CDR1 and CDR2: MGHDK, SYGVNS. CDR3 nucleotide sequence: TGTGCCAGCAGTGTCCTTACTAGCGACTCCTACAATGAGCAGTTCTTC. Amino acids: CASSVLTSDSYNEQFF.

The J gene is TRBJ1-5, the V gene TRBV13, with D perhaps TRBD1 (5 bases). The CDR3 has 16 residues. Germline loops: CDR1 PRHDT, CDR2 FYEKMQ (reference sequence). V was trimmed by 0 bases and J by 0 bases, leaving 9 bases between them. The CDR3 is CASSLGRGGSNQPQHF. CDR3 nucleotide sequence: TGTGCCAGCAGCTTAGGCCGCGGGGGTAGCAATCAGCCCCAGCATTTT.

The V gene is TRBV25-1, the J gene TRBJ2-5, with 9 nucleotides matching TRBD2. The CDR3 is 14 amino acids. Trimming took 7 bases from V and 2 from J; bases not matched to a gene: 5. Germline V lookup: CDR1 MGHDK, CDR2 SYGVNS. CDR3 nucleotide sequence: TGTGCCAGCAAGGATAGCGGGAGACAAGAGACCCAGTACTTC. It encodes CASKDSGRQETQYF.

The J gene is TRBJ2-1, the V gene TRBV7-3; TRBD1 aligns across 8 bases. V dropped 3 bases and J dropped 6; count of bases not matched to a gene: 7. The CDR3 is 15 residues long. CDR1 SGHTA and CDR2 FQGTGA come from the germline V gene. The CDR3 loop is CASSLSGDRGNEQFF. For the CDR3, the DNA is TGTGCCAGCAGCTTGTCGGGCGACAGGGGCAATGAGCAGTTCTTC.

The CDR3 loop is CASRSGQGGNQPQHF. CDR3 DNA: TGTGCCAGCAGATCCGGACAGGGGGGGAATCAGCCCCAGCATTTT. V and J are TRBV28 and TRBJ1-5; TRBD1 aligns across 10 bases. V shed 6 bases and J 4 bases; nucleotides not matched to a gene: 6. CDR3 length: 15 residues. The V gene's germline CDR1 is MDHEN and CDR2 SYDVKM.

The chain links TRBV28 to TRBJ1-1; 8 bases agree with TRBD1. Germline V gene lookup returns CDR1 MDHEN and CDR2 SYDVKM. The CDR3 is 15 residues long. J gave up 5 bases and V 2 bases, and 7 bases lay outside the gene matches. This CDR3 is CASSLTGQVTTEAFF. As DNA, the CDR3 is TGTGCCAGCAGTTTAACGGGACAGGTAACGACTGAAGCTTTCTTT.

This rearrangement joins TRBV20-1 to TRBJ2-7; 7 nucleotides align to TRBD1. Germline CDR1 is DFQATT and CDR2 is SNEGSKA (reference sequence). The CDR3 contains 11 residues. The J segment lost 7 bases and the V segment lost 7 bases, leaving 7 bases of the junction unmatched. The CDR3 DNA reads TGCAGTGTCGCAGGGGGTGGTGAGCAGTACTTC. Translating it yields CSVAGGGEQYF.

The rearrangement joins TRBV6-2 or TRBV6-3 to TRBJ2-7; 7 positions match TRBD2. CDR3 length: 15 amino acids. With V trimmed by 3 bases and J by 0 bases, 5 bases remained unmatched. Germline V CDR1 and CDR2: MNHEY, SVGEGT. The CDR3 DNA sequence: TGTGCCAGCAGTTATCGGGGGGTTTCCTCCTACGAGCAGTACTTC. This gives the protein CASSYRGVSSYEQYF.

The genes are TRBV6-1 and TRBJ1-3; 8 bases agree with TRBD1. This CDR3 has 15 amino acids. Trimming at V came to 2 bases and at J to 0 bases, leaving 0 bases not matched to a gene. CDR1 is MNHNS and CDR2 is SASEGT in the germline V gene. The CDR3 is CASSETGGSGNTIYF. The DNA for the CDR3 is TGTGCCAGCAGTGAAACAGGGGGCTCTGGAAACACCATATATTTT.